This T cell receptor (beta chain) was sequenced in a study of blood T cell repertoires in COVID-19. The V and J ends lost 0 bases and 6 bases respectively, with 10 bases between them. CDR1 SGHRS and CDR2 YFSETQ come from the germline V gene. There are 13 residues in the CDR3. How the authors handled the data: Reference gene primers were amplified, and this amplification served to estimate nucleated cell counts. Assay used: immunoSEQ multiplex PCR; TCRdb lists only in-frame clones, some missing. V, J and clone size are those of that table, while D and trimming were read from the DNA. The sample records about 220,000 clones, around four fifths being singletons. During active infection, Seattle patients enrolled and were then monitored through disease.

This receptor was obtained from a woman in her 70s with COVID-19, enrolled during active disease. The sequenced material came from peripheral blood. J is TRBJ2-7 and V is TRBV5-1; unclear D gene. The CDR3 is CASSLGSGFEQYF. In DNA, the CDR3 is TGCGCCAGCAGCTTGGGGTCGGGTTTCGAGCAGTACTTC.